Each of the 23 T cell receptor beta chains below was sequenced from the same sample in a study of blood T cell repertoires in COVID-19 (dated by TCRdb to the early 2020s). Libraries were prepared through the immunoSEQ multiplex PCR assay. Drawn from immuneACCESS, this table holds only the in-frame rearrangements with V and J called that TCRdb kept. Clones are partly lost; checked studies trace under half to an unresolved V gene and leave the rest unexplained. A total of 60,000 to 85,000 clones appear in this sample, 75% of them only once. The top ten clones comprise around 21% of the sample. Sequencing used peripheral blood. The receptors were gathered from a man between 65 and 85 years old with acute or convalescent COVID-19.

This chain joins TRBV7-2 and TRBJ2-5; 8 nucleotides match TRBD1. V shed 5 bases and J 4 bases; nucleotides not matched to a gene: 6. Per the germline V gene, CDR1 is SGHTA and CDR2 is FQGNSA. The CDR3 has 14 residues. CDR3 loop: CASSGTQGVETQYF. CDR3 DNA: TGTGCCAGCAGCGGGACACAGGGGGTAGAGACCCAGTACTTC.

This clone was detected a few times. The chain employs TRBV14 and TRBJ2-1; 10 nucleotides align to TRBD2. The CDR3 extends over 19 amino acids. The germline gives CDR1 SGHDN, CDR2 FVKESK. The V and J ends lost 1 base and 5 bases, in that order; junction bases with no gene match: 14. As DNA, the CDR3 is TGTGCCAGCAGCCAAGTCCCCACTAGCGGGATCCTTAGACACAATGAGCAGTTCTTC. Translation: CASSQVPTSGILRHNEQFF. The full variable domain, completed using reference TRBV14 and TRBJ2-1, is EAGVTQFPSHSVIEKGQTVTLRCDPISGHDNLYWYRRVMGKEIKFLLHFVKESKQDESGMPNNRFLAERTGGTYSTLKVQPAELEDSGVYFCASSQVPTSGILRHNEQFFGPGTRLTVL.

This chain uses TRBV28 with TRBJ1-5; D is undetermined. The germline CDR1 and CDR2 sequences are MDHEN and SYDVKM. The CDR3 covers 12 residues. Trimming took off 5 bases at V and 9 bases at J, with 11 bases between the two ends. CDR3: CASSLSRGPQHF. CDR3 bases: TGTGCCAGCAGTCTCTCTCGGGGGCCCCAGCATTTT.

The rearrangement joins TRBV18 to TRBJ2-1, with 8 bases that match TRBD2. CDR1 and CDR2 (germline): KGHSH, LQKENI. The junction had 3 bases not matched to a gene; V was cut back by 4 bases and J by 1 base. CDR3 length: 15 residues. In DNA form, the CDR3 reads TGTGCCAGCTCACAGGCTAGCGGGTCCTACAATGAGCAGTTCTTC. It translates to CASSQASGSYNEQFF.

In this sample, this clone turned up once. This sequence joins TRBV7-9 and TRBJ2-5; 12 nucleotides match TRBD2. There are 17 residues in the CDR3. From germline, CDR1 is SEHNR and CDR2 FQNEAQ (reference sequence). With V trimmed by 8 bases and J by 0 bases, 10 bases remained unmatched. CDR3 region: CASRPGLAGPYQETQYF. DNA of the CDR3: TGTGCCAGCCGACCTGGACTAGCGGGACCGTACCAAGAGACCCAGTACTTC.

The chain employs TRBV10-3 and TRBJ1-1, with D tentatively TRBD1 (6 bases). The germline gives CDR1 ENHRY, CDR2 SYGVKD. The CDR3 is made up of 13 amino acids. Trimming left V 3 bases short and J 8 bases short, with 13 bases between. CDR3 loop: CAISDGRTDEAFF. CDR3 nucleotide sequence: TGTGCCATCAGTGACGGTCGGACAGACGAAGCTTTCTTT.

The chain uses TRBV11-2 and TRBJ2-7; 10 nucleotides align to TRBD2. This CDR3 has 17 amino acids. Trimming at V came to 6 bases and at J to 0 bases, leaving 11 bases not matched to a gene. Per germline, CDR1 SGHAT and CDR2 FQNNGV. Here the CDR3 reads CASSIGTSVLYSYEQYF. In nucleotides, the CDR3 is TGTGCCAGCAGTATAGGGACTAGCGTCCTCTACTCCTACGAGCAGTACTTC.

This chain links TRBV9 with TRBJ1-1, with 7 bases identical to TRBD1. J lost 5 bases, V lost 3 bases, and 7 bases had no gene match. The CDR3 is 14 residues long. The germline V gene has CDR1 SGDLS and CDR2 YYNGEE. This chain's CDR3 is CASSAPGGSTEAFF. As DNA, the CDR3 is TGTGCCAGCAGCGCCCCAGGGGGAAGTACTGAAGCTTTCTTT.

The chain links TRBV6-5 to TRBJ1-1, with 8 bases matching TRBD1. Unmatched junction bases numbered 1, after V lost 7 bases and J lost 3 bases. The CDR3 consists of 12 residues. CDR1 and CDR2 (germline): MNHEY, SVGAGI. This chain's CDR3 is CASTRGHTEAFF. The CDR3 bases are TGTGCCAGCACCAGGGGGCACACTGAAGCTTTCTTT.

In its sample, this clone was seen a few times. This chain links TRBV2 with TRBJ1-5; TRBD1 matches 8 bases. This CDR3 is 14 amino acids long. Losses at the gene ends were 5 bases for V and 2 bases for J; bases not matched to a gene: 2. Germline V gives CDR1 SNHLY, CDR2 FYNNEI. Here the CDR3 DNA reads TGTGCCAGCAGTTTGGGACAGGGCAATCAGCCCCAGCATTTT. As protein: CASSLGQGNQPQHF.

The rearrangement links TRBV28 to TRBJ2-7; 10 bases agree with TRBD1. Germline loops: CDR1 MDHEN, CDR2 SYDVKM. There are 18 residues in the CDR3. J was trimmed by 4 bases and V by 4 bases; bases with no gene match: 16. The CDR3: CASSSPGGDRGHLYEQYF. DNA for the CDR3: TGTGCCAGCAGTTCACCCGGGGGGGACAGGGGCCACCTTTACGAGCAGTACTTC.

The chain combines TRBV6-2 or TRBV6-3 with TRBJ2-5, with D perhaps matching TRBD1 (5 bases). Trimming removed 4 bases at V and 0 bases at J, with 12 bases between. Germline loops: CDR1 MNHEY, CDR2 SVGEGT. The CDR3 totals 15 residues. This chain's CDR3 is CASSSGAVYQETQYF. CDR3 bases: TGTGCCAGCAGTTCTGGGGCCGTGTACCAAGAGACCCAGTACTTC.

V gene TRBV4-3 combines with J gene TRBJ1-1, with a tentative D call TRBD1 (6 bases). Trimming removed 3 bases at V and 5 bases at J, with 10 bases between. This CDR3 is 13 amino acids long. Germline V gives CDR1 LGHNA, CDR2 YSLEER. The CDR3 sequence: CASSQRGITEAFF. CDR3 nucleotides: TGCGCCAGCAGCCAGAGGGGGATAACTGAAGCTTTCTTT.

In this sample, this clone turned up a few times. V usage is TRBV4-3 and J usage is TRBJ1-2; TRBD1 is a possible D gene (5 bases). This CDR3 region has 14 residues. Germline V gene lookup returns CDR1 LGHNA and CDR2 YSLEER. Deletions cut 1 base from V and 4 bases from J, with 10 bases between. The CDR3 is CASSQGLGAYGYTF. The DNA for the CDR3 is TGCGCCAGCAGCCAAGGCTTAGGGGCCTATGGCTACACCTTC.

This chain connects TRBV9 to TRBJ2-1, with 8 bases aligning to TRBD1. J was trimmed by 9 bases and V by 0 bases; bases with no gene match: 2. Germline V gives CDR1 SGDLS, CDR2 YYNGEE. The CDR3 runs 13 residues. The CDR3 here is CASSVADRGEQFF. The CDR3 nucleotides read TGTGCCAGCAGCGTAGCTGACAGGGGTGAGCAGTTCTTC.

The chain uses TRBV27 and TRBJ2-7, with a tentative D call TRBD1 (6 bases). Germline lookup yields CDR1 MNHEY and CDR2 SMNVEV (reference sequence). The germline V and J ends were trimmed by 5 bases and 2 bases, with 16 bases remaining between them. CDR3 length equals 15 residues. The DNA for the CDR3 is TGTGCCAGCAGTATCCGGGACACCAGCCCCTACGAGCAGTACTTC. It encodes CASSIRDTSPYEQYF.

CDR3 residues: CASSGTGTNSNQPQHF. CDR3 nucleotide sequence: TGTGCCAGCAGCGGTACCGGGACAAATAGCAATCAGCCCCAGCATTTT. The J gene is TRBJ1-5, the V gene TRBV7-4, with D possibly being TRBD1 (6 bases). V lost 5 bases to trimming and J lost 0 bases, with 14 bases between them. Looked up from germline, CDR1 is SGHVT and CDR2 is SQSDAQ. The CDR3 is made up of 16 amino acids.

The CDR3 sequence: CASSQVWTSGGRAASTDTQYF. For the CDR3, the DNA is TGCGCCAGCAGCCAAGTTTGGACTAGCGGGGGCCGAGCCGCTAGCACAGATACGCAGTATTTT. The chain couples TRBV4-1 to TRBJ2-3; TRBD2 agrees at 13 bases. Germline CDR1 is MGHRA and CDR2 is YSYEKL. The CDR3 has 21 amino acids. Trimming removed 1 base from V and 0 bases from J; junction bases left unmatched: 13.

This chain links TRBV4-3 with TRBJ1-1; D is uncertain. The germline V and J ends were trimmed by 0 bases and 0 bases, with 8 bases remaining between them. Germline CDR1 and CDR2: LGHNA and YSLEER. This CDR3 spans 15 amino acids. The CDR3 region has the DNA TGCGCCAGCAGCCAAGATAGAACGATGAACACTGAAGCTTTCTTT. Protein product: CASSQDRTMNTEAFF.

This chain connects TRBV9 to TRBJ2-2; 12 nucleotides match TRBD2. Germline trimming cut 4 bases from V and 5 bases from J; bases unmatched to any gene: 6. Looked up from germline, CDR1 is SGDLS and CDR2 is YYNGEE. The CDR3 length is 16 residues. CDR3: CASSPRLAGATGELFF. The DNA for the CDR3 is TGTGCCAGCAGCCCCCGACTAGCGGGAGCGACCGGGGAGCTGTTTTTT.

The V call is TRBV3-1 (or the pseudogene TRBV3-2), the J call TRBJ1-5; a possible D gene is TRBD1 (6 bases). The CDR3 length is 16 residues. V was trimmed by 3 bases and J by 5 bases, leaving 17 bases between them. Germline assignment: CDR1 LGHDT and CDR2 YNNKEL (reference sequence). CDR3 amino acids: CASSQSTEQGYQPQHF. In DNA, the CDR3 is TGTGCCAGCAGCCAGTCGACAGAACAGGGCTATCAGCCCCAGCATTTT.

This chain links TRBV11-2 with TRBJ2-7, with D possibly being TRBD1 (7 bases). With 5 bases removed from V and 1 base from J, the gap between germline ends came to 12 bases. In germline, CDR1 is SGHAT, CDR2 FQNNGV. This CDR3 is 14 amino acids long. The CDR3 DNA sequence: TGTGCCAGCAGCCAGGGGGGACATTCCTACGAGCAGTACTTC. This sequence encodes CASSQGGHSYEQYF.

The chain combines TRBV9 with TRBJ2-2; weak D call: TRBD2 (6 bases). The CDR3 is 14 amino acids. From germline, CDR1 is SGDLS and CDR2 YYNGEE. V was cut by 4 bases and J by 4 bases, with 11 bases left in between. DNA for the CDR3: TGTGCCAGCAGCCCGGGACTCTTCACCGGGGAGCTGTTTTTT. Translation gives CASSPGLFTGELFF.